This TCR beta chain was sequenced for a study of blood T cell repertoires in COVID-19. Clinical history as reported by participants underpinned cohort assignment. In the authors' methods: Estimated nucleated cell counts came from reference gene primer amplification. Measured with immunoSEQ multiplex PCR; TCRdb has only the in-frame clones, and not every one. Clone size and V and J calls were adopted from that table, with D and trimming inferred from the DNA. Among approximately 170,000 clones listed, about 86% were seen once. This clone was detected once. Sequenced sample: PBMCs or T cells enriched from blood (not recorded which). This receptor was obtained from a woman in her 50s in a cohort exposed to, infected with or recovered from COVID-19 (not recorded which).

CDR3 bases: TGTGCCAGCAGTGAAAGGGACAGAGGCTATGGCTACACCTTC. Amino acid sequence: CASSERDRGYGYTF. J is TRBJ1-2 and V is TRBV6-1; 7 bases are shared with TRBD1. Trimming removed 2 bases from V and 4 bases from J; junction bases left unmatched: 4. The CDR3 has 14 residues. The germline V gene encodes CDR1 MNHNS and CDR2 SASEGT.